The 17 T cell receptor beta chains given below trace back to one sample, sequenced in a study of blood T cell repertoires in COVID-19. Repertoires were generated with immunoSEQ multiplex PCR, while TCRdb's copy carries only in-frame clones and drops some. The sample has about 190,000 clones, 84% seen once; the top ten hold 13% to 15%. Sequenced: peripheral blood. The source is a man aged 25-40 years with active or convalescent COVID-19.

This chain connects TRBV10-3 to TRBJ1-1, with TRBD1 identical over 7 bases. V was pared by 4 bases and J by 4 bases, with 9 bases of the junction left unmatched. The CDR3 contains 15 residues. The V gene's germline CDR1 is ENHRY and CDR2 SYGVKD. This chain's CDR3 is CAISVRGGSTTEAFF. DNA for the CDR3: TGTGCCATCAGTGTGCGAGGGGGCTCTACCACTGAAGCTTTCTTT.

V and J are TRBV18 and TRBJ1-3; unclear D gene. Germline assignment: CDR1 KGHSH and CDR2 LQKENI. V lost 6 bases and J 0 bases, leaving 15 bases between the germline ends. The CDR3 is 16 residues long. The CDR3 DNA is TGTGCCAGCTCTGCTGGGAGTTTCCCCTCTGGAAACACCATATATTTT. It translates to CASSAGSFPSGNTIYF.

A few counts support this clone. CDR3: CASSPGVGQGLNTEAFF. The CDR3, as DNA: TGTGCCAGCAGCCCGGGGGTCGGACAGGGCTTGAACACTGAAGCTTTCTTT. The chain uses TRBV5-8 and TRBJ1-1; the match to TRBD1 covers 8 bases. This CDR3 region has 17 residues. Per the germline V gene, CDR1 is SGHTS and CDR2 is YDEGEE. V dropped 4 bases and J dropped 0; count of bases not matched to a gene: 11.

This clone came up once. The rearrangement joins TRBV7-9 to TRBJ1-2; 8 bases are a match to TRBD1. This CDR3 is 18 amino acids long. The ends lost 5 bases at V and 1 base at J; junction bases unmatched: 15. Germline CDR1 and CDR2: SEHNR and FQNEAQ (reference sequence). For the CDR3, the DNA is TGTGCCAGCAGCCCTACGGGACAGGCAACACCGGATAACTATGGCTACACCTTC. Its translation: CASSPTGQATPDNYGYTF. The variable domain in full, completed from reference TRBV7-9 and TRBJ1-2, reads DTGVSQNPRHKITKRGQNVTFRCDPISEHNRLYWYRQTLGQGPEFLTYFQNEAQLEKSRLLSDRFSAERPKGSFSTLEIQRTEQGDSAMYLCASSPTGQATPDNYGYTFGSGTRLTVV.

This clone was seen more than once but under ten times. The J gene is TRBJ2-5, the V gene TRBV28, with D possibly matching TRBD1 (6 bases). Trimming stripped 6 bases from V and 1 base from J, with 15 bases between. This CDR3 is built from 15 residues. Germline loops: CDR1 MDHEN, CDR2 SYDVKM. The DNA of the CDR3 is TGTGCCAGCAGCCCACTAGGACAGATCCAAGAGACCCAGTACTTC. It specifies CASSPLGQIQETQYF.

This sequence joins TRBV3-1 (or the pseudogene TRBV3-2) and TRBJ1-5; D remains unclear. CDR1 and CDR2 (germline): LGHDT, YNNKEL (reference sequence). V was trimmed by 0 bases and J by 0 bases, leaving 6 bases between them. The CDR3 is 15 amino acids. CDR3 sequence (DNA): TGTGCCAGCAGCCAAGACAGTTATAGCAATCAGCCCCAGCATTTT. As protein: CASSQDSYSNQPQHF.

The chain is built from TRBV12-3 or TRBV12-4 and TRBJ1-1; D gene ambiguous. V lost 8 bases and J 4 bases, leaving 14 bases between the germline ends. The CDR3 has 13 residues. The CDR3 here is CASGGFKATEAFF. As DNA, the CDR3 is TGTGCCAGCGGAGGATTTAAGGCCACTGAAGCTTTCTTT.

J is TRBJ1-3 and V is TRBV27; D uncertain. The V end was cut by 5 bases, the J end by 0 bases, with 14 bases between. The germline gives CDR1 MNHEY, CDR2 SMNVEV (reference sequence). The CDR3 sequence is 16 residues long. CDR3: CASSRAGGLSGNTIYF. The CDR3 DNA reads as TGTGCCAGCAGTCGCGCGGGCGGACTCTCTGGAAACACCATATATTTT.

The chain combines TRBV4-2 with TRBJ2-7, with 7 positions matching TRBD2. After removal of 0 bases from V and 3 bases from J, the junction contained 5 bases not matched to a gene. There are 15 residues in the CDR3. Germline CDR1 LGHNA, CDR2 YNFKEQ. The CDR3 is CASSQDGGLIYEQYF. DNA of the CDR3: TGTGCCAGCAGCCAAGATGGGGGACTAATCTACGAGCAGTACTTC.

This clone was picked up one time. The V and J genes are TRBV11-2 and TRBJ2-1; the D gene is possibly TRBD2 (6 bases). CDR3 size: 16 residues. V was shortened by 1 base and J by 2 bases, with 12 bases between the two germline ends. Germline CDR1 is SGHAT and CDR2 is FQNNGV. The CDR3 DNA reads TGTGCCAGCAGCTTAGGGGACGGCGGGGCCTACAATGAGCAGTTCTTC. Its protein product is CASSLGDGGAYNEQFF.

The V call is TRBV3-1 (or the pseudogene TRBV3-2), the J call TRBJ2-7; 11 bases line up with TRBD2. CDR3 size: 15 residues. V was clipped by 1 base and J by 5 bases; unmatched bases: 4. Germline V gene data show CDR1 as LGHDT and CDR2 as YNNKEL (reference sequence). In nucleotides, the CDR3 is TGTGCCAGCAGCCAAGCTGGGACTAGCGGCCACGAGCAGTACTTC. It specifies CASSQAGTSGHEQYF.

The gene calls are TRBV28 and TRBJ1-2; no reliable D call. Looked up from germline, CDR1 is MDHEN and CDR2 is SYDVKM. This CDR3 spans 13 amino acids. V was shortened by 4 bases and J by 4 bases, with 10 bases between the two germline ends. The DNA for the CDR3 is TGTGCCAGCAGTTCGGACTCACGCTATGGCTACACCTTC. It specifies CASSSDSRYGYTF.

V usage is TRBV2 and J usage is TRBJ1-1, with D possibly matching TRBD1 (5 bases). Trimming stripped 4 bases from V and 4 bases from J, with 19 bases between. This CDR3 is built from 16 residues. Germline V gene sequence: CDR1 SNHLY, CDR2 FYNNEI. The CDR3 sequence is CASSGQQLGGATEAFF. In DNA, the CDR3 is TGTGCCAGCAGTGGTCAGCAACTTGGTGGGGCCACTGAAGCTTTCTTT.

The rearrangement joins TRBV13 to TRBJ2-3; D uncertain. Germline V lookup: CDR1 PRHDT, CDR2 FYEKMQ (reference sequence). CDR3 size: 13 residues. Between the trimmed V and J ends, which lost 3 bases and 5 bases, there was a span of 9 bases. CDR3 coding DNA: TGTGCCAGCAGCTTTCCAGCAGGAGATACGCAGTATTTT. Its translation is CASSFPAGDTQYF.

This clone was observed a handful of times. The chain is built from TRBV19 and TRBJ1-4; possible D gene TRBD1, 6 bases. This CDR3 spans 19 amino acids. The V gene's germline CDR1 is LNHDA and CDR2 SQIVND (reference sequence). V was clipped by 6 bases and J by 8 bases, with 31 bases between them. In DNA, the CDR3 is TGTGCCAGTAGCCCAAGAGGCTCAGGGACACAAGTCTCGGGGGAAAAACTGTTTTTT. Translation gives CASSPRGSGTQVSGEKLFF.

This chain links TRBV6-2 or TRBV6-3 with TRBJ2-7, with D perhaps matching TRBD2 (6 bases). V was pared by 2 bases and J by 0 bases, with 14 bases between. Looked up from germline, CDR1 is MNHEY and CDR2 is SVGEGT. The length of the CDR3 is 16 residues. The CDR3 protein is CASSYGGLSSSYEQYV. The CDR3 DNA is TGTGCCAGCAGTTACGGAGGGTTGTCGAGCTCCTACGAGCAGTACGTC.

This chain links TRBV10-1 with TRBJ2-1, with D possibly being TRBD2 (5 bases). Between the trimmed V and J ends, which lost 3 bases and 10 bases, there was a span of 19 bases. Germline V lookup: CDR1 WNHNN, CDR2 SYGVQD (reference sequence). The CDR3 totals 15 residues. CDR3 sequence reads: CASSELSEATGEQFF. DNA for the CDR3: TGCGCCAGCAGTGAACTTAGCGAAGCCACGGGGGAGCAGTTCTTC.